This T cell receptor beta chain derives from a study of cytomegalovirus exposure and HLA in healthy donors. This PCR relied on a set of 60 Vbeta primers and 13 Jbeta primers. Produced via immunoSEQ multiplex PCR; TCRdb's table is partial and in-frame only. The data hold 150,000 to 200,000 clones, with 70% to 90% observed a single time. A remark on this clone: Its antigen is unidentified.

The donors gave bone marrow, and they were healthy. V lost 4 bases, J lost 6 bases, and 12 bases stayed unmatched. The germline CDR1 and CDR2 sequences are MNHNY and SVGAGI (reference sequence). This CDR3 has 16 amino acids. Regarding the study as a whole: A later analysis reportedly found that, within productive TCRs, an Asian-associated ancestry cluster had fewer N-insertions than the mean observed across the 666 donors. In a later analysis, TCR beta V- and J-gene trimming was associated with a missense DCLRE1C variant. Reports indicated that the classifier achieved high specificity and sensitivity in diagnosing cytomegalovirus status.

Sequenced input: PBMCs. The sequence was obtained from a man between 18 and 35 years old in good health and CMV-seropositive. This rearrangement joins TRBV6-6 to TRBJ1-5; 7 nucleotides align to TRBD1. CDR3 DNA sequence: TGTGCCAGCAGTTGGAGCTCCGGGACAGTCGGTCAGCCCCAGCATTTT. Translation gives CASSWSSGTVGQPQHF.